This T cell receptor beta chain was obtained from a study of OX40 agonist ivuxolimab in advanced cancers. Whole-study context: Partial responses, seen in three patients, involved one hepatocellular carcinoma and two cutaneous melanomas. Study-level results: On average, CD8+ T cells had more expanded clones than CD4+. Clonal expansion was seen in CD4+ and CD8+ blood T cells by week 6 at 0.1 to 3.0 mg/kg.

In the case of this clone: The antigen is undetermined.

Enrollment shut out patients with autoimmune disease history or systemic immunosuppression. TCRdb's table, derived via immunoSEQ multiplex PCR, lists solely in-frame clones and lacks some. Here the sample spans about 110,000 clones, roughly 90% being singletons. CDR1 and CDR2 (germline): SGHTS, YDEGEE. V was shortened by 2 bases and J by 4 bases, with 4 bases between the two germline ends. This CDR3 is built from 11 residues. J is TRBJ2-7 and V is TRBV5-8; D call uncertain. The clonotype comes from an adult with an advanced solid tumor such as melanoma, head and neck, liver or kidney cancer. Sequenced material: CD4+ or CD8+ T cells sorted from blood, taken in a trial of the OX40 agonist ivuxolimab. Written as DNA, the CDR3 is TGTGCCAGCAGCTTTCGATACGAGCAGTACTTC. Its translation is CASSFRYEQYF.